The text below deals with one T cell receptor (beta chain). J gave up 3 bases and V 5 bases, and 10 bases lay outside the gene matches. The CDR3 sequence is 16 residues long. Germline V gene data show CDR1 as LNHDA and CDR2 as SQIVND (reference sequence). This specimen comes from a study of shared clonotypes between healthy human individuals. Whole-study context: There were three CD4 naive, three CD4 memory, two CD8 naive and one CD8 memory plates per donor.

Data came from immunoSEQ multiplex PCR; TCRdb stores just in-frame clones and leaves some out. The sample lists 2 million to 2.5 million clones; 95% were seen once. Sequenced material: naive CD4+ T cells sorted from blood. Noted subset: CD45RA+ positively selected. The origin of this receptor is a man between 18 and 29 years old in good health. The chain has TRBV19 and TRBJ1-2; 9 bases are shared with TRBD1. CDR3 DNA sequence: TGTGCCAGTAGTCCAGGGGGGACAGGGAGGCACTATGGCTACACCTTC. The encoded protein is CASSPGGTGRHYGYTF. Looking up the rest from reference TRBV19 and TRBJ1-2 gives the full variable domain: DGGITQSPKYLFRKEGQNVTLSCEQNLNHDAMYWYRQDPGQGLRLIYYSQIVNDFQKGDIAEGYSVSREKKESFPLTVTSAQKNPTAFYLCASSPGGTGRHYGYTFGSGTRLTVV.